The 10 T cell receptor beta chains presented below share a single source sample, sequenced in a study of tumor-infiltrating lymphocytes in oesophageal squamous cell carcinoma. In TCRdb, the PCR reads were re-called with MiXCR into one record per CDR3 protein. The sample lists roughly 20,000 distinct CDR3 sequences, 35% to 50% occurring once. Sequencing input: normal esophageal tissue next to the tumor. The receptors were gathered from a male donor with esophageal squamous cell carcinoma.

The chain couples TRBV27 to TRBJ1-6; the D is unclear. The DNA end is more similar to TRBJ1-5, so the J call may be wrong. The CDR3 is 15 amino acids. Germline V gene lookup returns CDR1 MNHEY and CDR2 SMNVEV (reference sequence). The CDR3, as DNA: TGTGCCAGCAGTTTAGTTAGGGATAGCAATCAGCCCCAGCATTTT. This translates into CASSLVRDSNQPQHF.

This CDR3 is CASNEGESQPQHF. CDR3 in DNA: TGTGCCAGCAACGAGGGGGAGAGTCAGCCCCAGCATTTT. The V call is TRBV7-4, the J call TRBJ1-6, with D possibly TRBD1 on 6 matching bases. With the DNA end fitting TRBJ1-5 better, the J assignment may be wrong. CDR1 is SGHVT and CDR2 is SQSDAQ in the germline V gene. The CDR3 runs 13 residues.

As to this clonotype: Here the CDR3 omits its conserved ending phenylalanine or tryptophan, so a read error is the likely source. The DNA is left out, because the CDR3 cannot be placed on it with certainty; the CDR3 is given as TCRdb lists it. V usage is TRBV7-9 and J usage is TRBJ2-4; the DNA was not compared with TRBD1, the D call given in the table. 8 amino acids form the CDR3, both terminal residues included. Germline assignment: CDR1 SEHNR and CDR2 FQNEAQ (reference sequence). Here the CDR3 reads CASSKGTG.

This clonotype was observed at least ten times. The chain employs TRBV28 and TRBJ2-5; 7 bases are shared with TRBD2. The DNA end favors TRBJ2-7, so the J call may be wrong. The CDR3 loop spans 12 amino acids. The V gene's germline CDR1 is MDHEN and CDR2 SYDVKM. The CDR3 DNA reads TGTGCCAGCAGTTTTGGGGGGGACGAGCAGTACTTC. It yields the protein CASSFGGDEQYF.

The chain employs TRBV5-5 and TRBJ1-5; TRBD1 might be the D (5 bases). The V gene's germline CDR1 is SGHKS and CDR2 YYEKEE (reference sequence). The CDR3 has 15 amino acids. Deletions cut 1 base from V and 4 bases from J, with 12 bases between. CDR3 loop: CASSLWGEGNQPQHF. The CDR3 region has the DNA TGTGCCAGCAGCTTGTGGGGAGAGGGGAATCAGCCCCAGCATTTT.

To note about this clonotype: The DNA is left out, because the CDR3 cannot be placed on it with certainty; the CDR3 is given as TCRdb lists it. CDR3 loop: CASKAGTGGFRDPVLRF. V is TRBV7-2 and J is TRBJ2-6; TRBD1 was called by the table and not checked on the DNA. The CDR3 spans 17 residues, counting both ends. CDR1 SGHTA and CDR2 FQGNSA come from the germline V gene.

As DNA, the CDR3 is TGTGCCAGCAGCCCGTCCCGGGACAGGGTAGCCACGCAGTATTTT. It encodes CASSPSRDRVATQYF. This chain connects TRBV7-6 to TRBJ2-3; 9 nucleotides agree with TRBD1. The V gene's germline CDR1 is SGHVS and CDR2 FNYEAQ. V shed 5 bases and J 9 bases; nucleotides not matched to a gene: 12. The CDR3 contains 15 residues. The entire variable domain, with the rest obtained from reference TRBV7-6 and TRBJ2-3, is as follows: GAGVSQSPRYKVTKRGQDVALRCDPISGHVSLYWYRQALGQGPEFLTYFNYEAQQDKSGLPNDRFSAERPEGSISTLTIQRTEQRDSAMYRCASSPSRDRVATQYFGPGTRLTVL.

The J gene is TRBJ2-5, the V gene TRBV12-3 or TRBV12-4; D call uncertain. The DNA end favors TRBJ2-1, so the J call may be wrong. This CDR3 has 10 residues. The CDR3 here is CASILNEQFF. CDR3 DNA sequence: TGTGCCAGCATTCTCAATGAGCAGTTCTTC.

In the case of this clonotype: A much larger clone differs from this one at a single base, so this may be a read error. This sequence joins TRBV12-3 or TRBV12-4 and TRBJ2-2; D may be TRBD1 or TRBD2 (5 bases each). The CDR3 has 14 amino acids. CDR3 sequence reads: CASSFEGNTGALFF. CDR3 DNA sequence: TGTGCCAGCAGTTTTGAGGGGAACACCGGGGCGCTGTTTTTT.

In its sample, this clonotype was seen a few times. This rearrangement joins TRBV27 to TRBJ2-7, with 8 nucleotides matching TRBD1. The germline V gene has CDR1 MNHEY and CDR2 SMNVEV (reference sequence). J was trimmed by 7 bases and V by 5 bases; bases with no gene match: 19. The CDR3 length is 17 residues. CDR3 coding DNA: TGTGCCAGCAGTCTGGGGGACAGGCCGGGAATCAACAATGAGCAGTACTTC. Its translation: CASSLGDRPGINNEQYF.